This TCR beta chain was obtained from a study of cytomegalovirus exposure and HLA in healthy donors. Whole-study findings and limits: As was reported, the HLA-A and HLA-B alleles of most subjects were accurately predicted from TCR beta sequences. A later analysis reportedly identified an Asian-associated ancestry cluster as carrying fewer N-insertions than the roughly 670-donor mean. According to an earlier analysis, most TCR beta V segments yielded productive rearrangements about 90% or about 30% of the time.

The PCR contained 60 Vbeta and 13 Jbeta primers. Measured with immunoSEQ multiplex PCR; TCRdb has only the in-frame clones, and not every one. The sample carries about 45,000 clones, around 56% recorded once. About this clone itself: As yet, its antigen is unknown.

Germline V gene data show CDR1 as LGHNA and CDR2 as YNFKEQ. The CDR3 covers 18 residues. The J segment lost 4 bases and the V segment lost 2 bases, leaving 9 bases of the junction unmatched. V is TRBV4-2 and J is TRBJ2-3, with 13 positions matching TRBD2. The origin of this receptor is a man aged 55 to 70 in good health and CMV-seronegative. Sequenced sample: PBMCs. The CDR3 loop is CASSQYGTSGNRADTQYF. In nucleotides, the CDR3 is TGTGCCAGCAGCCAATATGGGACTAGCGGGAACCGAGCAGATACGCAGTATTTT.